The entry below gives a single T cell receptor (beta chain) sequence along with its context. The sample originates from a study of blood T cell repertoires in COVID-19. Study summary: Sites in the United States, Italy and Spain provided acute and convalescent COVID-19 samples. Nucleic acid was either cDNA or gDNA, and it came from T cells, B-cell-depleted T cells, or PBMCs.

Original processing notes: Reference gene primer amplification yielded estimated nucleated cell counts. The assay was immunoSEQ multiplex PCR, and TCRdb's table has in-frame clones only and misses some. V and J calls and clone size are as listed in that table; D and trimming were resolved from the DNA. Of approximately 190,000 clones in the sample, less than 90% were seen once. V lost 10 bases and J 8 bases, leaving 17 bases between the germline ends. CDR1 is MDHEN and CDR2 is SYDVKM in the germline V gene. The CDR3 sequence is 13 residues long. The chain employs TRBV28 and TRBJ1-4; no clear D. The clonotype originates from a human donor in a cohort sampled during active COVID-19. The sequenced sample was peripheral blood. The DNA of the CDR3 is TGTGCCACCCTCGAGAGGGTGGGCGAAAAACTGTTTTTT. It codes for CATLERVGEKLFF.